Shown below are 16 T cell receptor beta chains from a single sample sequenced in a study of cytomegalovirus exposure and HLA in healthy donors. The protocol was immunoSEQ multiplex PCR, while the TCRdb copy is restricted to in-frame clones and leaves out a portion. The table has about 360,000 clones, around 86% seen once. Sequencing was done on a sample of PBMCs. The receptor set was obtained from a woman in her late teens or twenties in good health and CMV-seronegative.

Only one count was recorded for this clone. The chain is built from TRBV27 and TRBJ2-7; 9 nucleotides agree with TRBD2. CDR3 length: 14 residues. With V trimmed by 3 bases and J by 6 bases, 6 bases remained unmatched. Germline V CDR1 and CDR2: MNHEY, SMNVEV (reference sequence). CDR3: CASSFGGGVSEQYF. The CDR3 DNA reads as TGTGCCAGCAGTTTTGGCGGGGGGGTGAGCGAGCAGTACTTC.

The CDR3 is CASSYSYTDTQYF. The CDR3 DNA sequence: TGTGCCAGCAGTTACTCGTACACAGATACGCAGTATTTT. V is TRBV6-6 and J is TRBJ2-3; D is ambiguous. The CDR3 runs 13 residues. V was pared by 0 bases and J by 2 bases, with 3 bases between. CDR1 and CDR2 from the germline V gene are MNHNY and SVGAGI (reference sequence).

The chain links TRBV6-4 to TRBJ2-2; weak D call: TRBD1 (6 bases). The CDR3 contains 15 residues. Germline V gene sequence: CDR1 MRHNA, CDR2 SNTAGT. The V end lost 4 bases, the J end lost 3 bases, and 12 bases lay between the germline ends. DNA for the CDR3: TGTGCCAGCAGTGCCTCTGGGGGCGACACCGGGGAGCTGTTTTTT. This translates into CASSASGGDTGELFF.

The J gene is TRBJ2-1, the V gene TRBV2; TRBD1 aligns across 7 bases. CDR3 size: 17 residues. Germline CDR1 SNHLY, CDR2 FYNNEI. The V segment lost 3 bases and the J segment 2 bases; nucleotides outside the gene matches: 10. The CDR3: CASSEIQYRGAYNEQFF. The CDR3 DNA reads TGTGCCAGCAGTGAGATCCAATACAGGGGAGCCTACAATGAGCAGTTCTTC. Supplemented by reference TRBV2 and TRBJ2-1, the full variable domain reads EPEVTQTPSHQVTQMGQEVILRCVPISNHLYFYWYRQILGQKVEFLVSFYNNEISEKSEIFDDQFSVERPDGSNFTLKIRSTKLEDSAMYFCASSEIQYRGAYNEQFFGPGTRLTVL.

This clone came up a few times. The chain joins TRBV6-1 to TRBJ2-3; D uncertain. V gave up 3 bases and J gave up 2 bases, with 12 bases separating them. The CDR3 has 15 residues. The germline gives CDR1 MNHNS, CDR2 SASEGT. The CDR3 loop is CASSEAGQYTDTQYF. The CDR3 DNA reads as TGTGCCAGCAGTGAGGCTGGGCAGTACACAGATACGCAGTATTTT.

V and J are TRBV10-1 and TRBJ2-1; 7 bases map to TRBD1. In germline, CDR1 is WNHNN, CDR2 SYGVQD (reference sequence). V trimming: 4 bases; J trimming: 4 bases; junction bases outside the gene matches: 7. The CDR3 sequence is 15 residues long. Here the CDR3 reads CASSGTGTAYNEQFF. In DNA form, the CDR3 reads TGCGCCAGCAGTGGAACCGGGACAGCGTACAATGAGCAGTTCTTC.

The table lists this clone with a few counts. V usage is TRBV28 and J usage is TRBJ1-2, with D hard to call. The ends were cut back, 5 bases at V and 5 bases at J, with 9 bases in the middle. CDR3 length: 12 amino acids. Per germline, CDR1 MDHEN and CDR2 SYDVKM. CDR3 sequence (DNA): TGTGCCAGCAGTCCCCGAGGGTATGGCTACACCTTC. The encoded protein is CASSPRGYGYTF.

The rearrangement links TRBV19 to TRBJ2-3, with D perhaps TRBD2 (7 bases). V was clipped by 6 bases and J by 4 bases, with 20 bases between them. The CDR3 consists of 16 residues. Per the germline V gene, CDR1 is LNHDA and CDR2 is SQIVND (reference sequence). The CDR3 loop reads CASRSPRGGRPDTQYF. CDR3 nucleotide sequence: TGTGCCAGTAGGTCCCCCAGGGGCGGGAGACCAGATACGCAGTATTTT.

This clone was picked up one time. V is TRBV15 and J is TRBJ1-4; D is possibly TRBD1 (6 bases). This CDR3 comprises 15 residues. The germline gives CDR1 LNHNV, CDR2 YYDKDF (reference sequence). Trimming left V 1 base short and J 8 bases short, with 14 bases between. CDR3 region: CATSRGGGGGEKLFF. The CDR3 DNA reads as TGTGCCACCAGCAGAGGCGGGGGCGGAGGCGAAAAACTGTTTTTT.

The V and J genes are TRBV7-9 and TRBJ1-4, with D possibly matching TRBD1 (6 bases). Germline V CDR1 and CDR2: SEHNR, FQNEAQ (reference sequence). Trimming shortened V by 2 bases and J by 8 bases, and 12 bases separated the two germline ends. The CDR3 is 14 residues long. CDR3 sequence (DNA): TGTGCCAGCAGCTTACCGCAGGGGCCGGAAAAACTGTTTTTT. Translation gives CASSLPQGPEKLFF.

The chain joins TRBV9 to TRBJ2-7; TRBD2 might be the D (5 bases). V dropped 4 bases and J dropped 0 bases, with 11 bases sitting between them. CDR1 is SGDLS and CDR2 is YYNGEE in the germline V gene. The CDR3 runs to 14 residues. CDR3 region: CASSLRAGSYEQYF. As DNA, the CDR3 is TGTGCCAGCAGCCTGCGGGCAGGCTCCTACGAGCAGTACTTC.

The rearrangement joins TRBV4-1 to TRBJ2-7; TRBD2 aligns across 8 bases. CDR3 length: 15 residues. CDR1 is MGHRA, CDR2 YSYEKL, per germline. With V trimmed by 0 bases and J by 6 bases, 7 bases remained unmatched. The CDR3 loop reads CASSQDGVAGLEQYF. The CDR3 coding sequence is TGCGCCAGCAGCCAAGATGGGGTAGCGGGGCTCGAGCAGTACTTC.

The chain is built from TRBV7-2 and TRBJ2-7; 14 bases fit TRBD2. V lost 5 bases and J lost 1; bases outside the gene matches: 4. The CDR3 extends over 16 amino acids. Germline CDR1 and CDR2: SGHTA and FQGNSA. The CDR3 bases are TGTGCCAGCAGCGTGGGACTAGCGGGAGCATCCTACGAGCAGTACTTC. This gives the protein CASSVGLAGASYEQYF.

This chain joins TRBV27 and TRBJ2-7; D remains ambiguous. CDR3 length: 14 amino acids. The germline V gene encodes CDR1 MNHEY and CDR2 SMNVEV (reference sequence). V was trimmed by 0 bases and J by 3 bases, leaving 9 bases between them. The CDR3 loop is CASSLSATIYEQYF. CDR3 bases: TGTGCCAGCAGTTTATCAGCCACTATCTACGAGCAGTACTTC.

With respect to this clone: The junction departs from germline at one end; a sequencing error may be responsible. This chain joins TRBV4-1 and TRBJ2-1; D gene unclear. Germline CDR1 MGHRA, CDR2 YSYEKL. The CDR3 length is 15 residues. CDR3: CASSQDIAKVRLSIF. DNA for the CDR3: TGCGCCAGCAGCCAAGATATAGCTAAGGTACGGTTATCGATCTTC.

This clone was found once. The chain has TRBV28 and TRBJ1-2, with a weak D call TRBD1 (6 bases). The CDR3 is 16 residues long. V was cut by 2 bases and J by 3 bases, with 16 bases left in between. The germline gives CDR1 MDHEN, CDR2 SYDVKM. DNA of the CDR3: TGTGCCAGCAGTTTAATGGTCTACAGGGTAGACTATGGCTACACCTTC. It specifies CASSLMVYRVDYGYTF.